Sequencing of this TCR beta chain was carried out in a study of metastatic and nonmetastatic thyroid tumors. Overall study context: Across blood and tumor or nodule tissue, repertoires from malignant and benign thyroid patients were compared with one another. Findings and limits, study-wide: Significantly higher TCR beta diversity was reportedly seen in malignant thyroid tumors than benign nodules, in blood and tumor.

Trimming removed 8 bases from V and 1 base from J, with 14 bases in between. CDR1 is SNHLY and CDR2 is FYNNEI in the germline V gene. This CDR3 has 14 residues. Authors' processing steps: Clinicopathological groups of papillary thyroid cancer showed CDR3 differences that were used to build a distant-metastasis classifier. MiXCR was used by TCRdb to re-call the PCR reads. The V and J calls and clone size are TCRdb's, not the authors'. The table records more than 70,000 clones, 7.5% to 9% of them present only once. This clone was detected only a few times. As yet, its antigen is unknown. Thyroid surgery was preceded by no treatment in any patient.

The sample comprised blood. This TCR derives from a female donor with papillary thyroid cancer or a benign thyroid nodule (not recorded which). Some clones in this sample may be carry-over from other donors' samples. This rearrangement joins TRBV2 to TRBJ1-1; D uncertain. Here the CDR3 reads CASGGGAKNTEAFF. The CDR3 coding sequence is TGTGCCAGCGGAGGAGGTGCAAAGAACACTGAAGCTTTCTTT.